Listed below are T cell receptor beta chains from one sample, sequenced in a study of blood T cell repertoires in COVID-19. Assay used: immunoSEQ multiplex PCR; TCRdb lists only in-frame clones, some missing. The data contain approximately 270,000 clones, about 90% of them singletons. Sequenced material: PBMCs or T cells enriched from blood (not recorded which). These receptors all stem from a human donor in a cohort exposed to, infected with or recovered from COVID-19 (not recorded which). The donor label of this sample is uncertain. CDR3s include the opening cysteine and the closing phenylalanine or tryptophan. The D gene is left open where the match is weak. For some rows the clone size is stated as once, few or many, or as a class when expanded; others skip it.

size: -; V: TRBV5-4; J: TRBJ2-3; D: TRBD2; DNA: TGTGCCAGCAGCCACGGACTAGCGAGAACAGATACGCAGTATTTT; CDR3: CASSHGLARTDTQYF
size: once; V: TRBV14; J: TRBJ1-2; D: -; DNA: TGTGCCAGCAGCCAAGCCCCTCAGGGTTTTAACTATGGCTACACCTTC; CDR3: CASSQAPQGFNYGYTF
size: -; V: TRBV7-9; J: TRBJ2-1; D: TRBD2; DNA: TGTGCCAGCAGCTTAGCGGGGAGGGCGAGCTCCTACAATGAGCAGTTCTTC; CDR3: CASSLAGRASSYNEQFF
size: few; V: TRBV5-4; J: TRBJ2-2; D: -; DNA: TGTGCCAGCAGCTTACCGGGACTCGCGAACACCGGGGAGCTGTTTTTT; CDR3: CASSLPGLANTGELFF
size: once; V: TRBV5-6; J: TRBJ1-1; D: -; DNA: TGTGCCAGCAGCTTGGAGTTCGCGAGGACTGAAGCTTTCTTT; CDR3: CASSLEFARTEAFF
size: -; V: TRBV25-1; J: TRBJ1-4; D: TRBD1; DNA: TGTGCCAGCAGTGAAATTGTAGGACAGGGCGCAACTAATGAAAAACTGTTTTTT; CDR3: CASSEIVGQGATNEKLFF
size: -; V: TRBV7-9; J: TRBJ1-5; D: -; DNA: TGTGCCAGCACCTCCACCCAGGGGAATCAGCCCCAGCATTTT; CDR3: CASTSTQGNQPQHF
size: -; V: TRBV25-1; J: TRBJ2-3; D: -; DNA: TGTGCCAGCAGTGCAGAGGGAGGAGATACGCAGTATTTT; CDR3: CASSAEGGDTQYF
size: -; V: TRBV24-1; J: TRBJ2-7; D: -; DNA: TGTGCCACCAGGCCTCCGGACAAATCCGAGCAGTACTTC; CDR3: CATRPPDKSEQYF
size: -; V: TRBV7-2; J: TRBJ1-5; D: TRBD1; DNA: TGTGCCAGCAGCTTAAGGGACAGGGGTCAGCCCCAGCATTTT; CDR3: CASSLRDRGQPQHF
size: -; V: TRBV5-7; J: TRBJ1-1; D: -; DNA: TGTGCCAGCAGCGGGCCGGGACACTTTTTAGGGAGCACTGAAGCTTTCTTT; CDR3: CASSGPGHFLGSTEAFF
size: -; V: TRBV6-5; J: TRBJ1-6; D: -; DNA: TGTGCCAGCATGGTAGAAGACAGGAGAAATTCACCCCTCCACTTT; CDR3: CASMVEDRRNSPLHF
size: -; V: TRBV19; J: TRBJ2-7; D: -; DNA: TGTGCCAGTAGAGGGGCGCGATACGAGCAGTACTTC; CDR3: CASRGARYEQYF
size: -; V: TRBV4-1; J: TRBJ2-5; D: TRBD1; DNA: TGCGCCAGCACTCATTCTAGGGGGCCCCAAGAGACCCAGTACTTC; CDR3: CASTHSRGPQETQYF